This T cell receptor beta chain emerged from a study of immune heterogeneity within non-small cell lung tumors. Overall study findings and caveats: Identical dominant CDR3 beta clonotypes recurred across a patient's tumor sites, together with site-unique high-frequency clones.

Bulk tumor genomic DNA served as template, at 600 ng per sample. Several biopsies per primary tumor were taken during surgery, spaced as far apart as possible. Those enrolled were patients newly diagnosed with untreated non-small cell lung cancer and undergoing curative surgery. Multiplex PCR (32 V and 13 J primers) was used to amplify the TCR beta CDR3. TCRdb passed the multiplex PCR reads through MiXCR, listing each CDR3 protein once. Found here are 5,000 to 6,000 distinct CDR3 sequences, over 20% of them singletons; the top ten hold roughly a tenth. V lost 10 bases and J lost 8, with 20 bases in between. The CDR3 runs to 14 residues. CDR1 and CDR2 from the germline V gene are SNHLY and FYNNEI. Comment on this clonotype: The antigen is not known. A much larger clone lies a single base off, so this may be a read error.

The chain has TRBV2 and TRBJ1-4; possibly TRBD1 for D (5 bases). Sequences were obtained from lung tumor tissue. The receptor's source is a woman aged 60-75 years with non-small cell lung cancer. The CDR3 nucleotides are TGTGCCATCAGCCAGGGTTCAAGAGGCGAAAAACTGTTTTTT. As protein: CAISQGSRGEKLFF.